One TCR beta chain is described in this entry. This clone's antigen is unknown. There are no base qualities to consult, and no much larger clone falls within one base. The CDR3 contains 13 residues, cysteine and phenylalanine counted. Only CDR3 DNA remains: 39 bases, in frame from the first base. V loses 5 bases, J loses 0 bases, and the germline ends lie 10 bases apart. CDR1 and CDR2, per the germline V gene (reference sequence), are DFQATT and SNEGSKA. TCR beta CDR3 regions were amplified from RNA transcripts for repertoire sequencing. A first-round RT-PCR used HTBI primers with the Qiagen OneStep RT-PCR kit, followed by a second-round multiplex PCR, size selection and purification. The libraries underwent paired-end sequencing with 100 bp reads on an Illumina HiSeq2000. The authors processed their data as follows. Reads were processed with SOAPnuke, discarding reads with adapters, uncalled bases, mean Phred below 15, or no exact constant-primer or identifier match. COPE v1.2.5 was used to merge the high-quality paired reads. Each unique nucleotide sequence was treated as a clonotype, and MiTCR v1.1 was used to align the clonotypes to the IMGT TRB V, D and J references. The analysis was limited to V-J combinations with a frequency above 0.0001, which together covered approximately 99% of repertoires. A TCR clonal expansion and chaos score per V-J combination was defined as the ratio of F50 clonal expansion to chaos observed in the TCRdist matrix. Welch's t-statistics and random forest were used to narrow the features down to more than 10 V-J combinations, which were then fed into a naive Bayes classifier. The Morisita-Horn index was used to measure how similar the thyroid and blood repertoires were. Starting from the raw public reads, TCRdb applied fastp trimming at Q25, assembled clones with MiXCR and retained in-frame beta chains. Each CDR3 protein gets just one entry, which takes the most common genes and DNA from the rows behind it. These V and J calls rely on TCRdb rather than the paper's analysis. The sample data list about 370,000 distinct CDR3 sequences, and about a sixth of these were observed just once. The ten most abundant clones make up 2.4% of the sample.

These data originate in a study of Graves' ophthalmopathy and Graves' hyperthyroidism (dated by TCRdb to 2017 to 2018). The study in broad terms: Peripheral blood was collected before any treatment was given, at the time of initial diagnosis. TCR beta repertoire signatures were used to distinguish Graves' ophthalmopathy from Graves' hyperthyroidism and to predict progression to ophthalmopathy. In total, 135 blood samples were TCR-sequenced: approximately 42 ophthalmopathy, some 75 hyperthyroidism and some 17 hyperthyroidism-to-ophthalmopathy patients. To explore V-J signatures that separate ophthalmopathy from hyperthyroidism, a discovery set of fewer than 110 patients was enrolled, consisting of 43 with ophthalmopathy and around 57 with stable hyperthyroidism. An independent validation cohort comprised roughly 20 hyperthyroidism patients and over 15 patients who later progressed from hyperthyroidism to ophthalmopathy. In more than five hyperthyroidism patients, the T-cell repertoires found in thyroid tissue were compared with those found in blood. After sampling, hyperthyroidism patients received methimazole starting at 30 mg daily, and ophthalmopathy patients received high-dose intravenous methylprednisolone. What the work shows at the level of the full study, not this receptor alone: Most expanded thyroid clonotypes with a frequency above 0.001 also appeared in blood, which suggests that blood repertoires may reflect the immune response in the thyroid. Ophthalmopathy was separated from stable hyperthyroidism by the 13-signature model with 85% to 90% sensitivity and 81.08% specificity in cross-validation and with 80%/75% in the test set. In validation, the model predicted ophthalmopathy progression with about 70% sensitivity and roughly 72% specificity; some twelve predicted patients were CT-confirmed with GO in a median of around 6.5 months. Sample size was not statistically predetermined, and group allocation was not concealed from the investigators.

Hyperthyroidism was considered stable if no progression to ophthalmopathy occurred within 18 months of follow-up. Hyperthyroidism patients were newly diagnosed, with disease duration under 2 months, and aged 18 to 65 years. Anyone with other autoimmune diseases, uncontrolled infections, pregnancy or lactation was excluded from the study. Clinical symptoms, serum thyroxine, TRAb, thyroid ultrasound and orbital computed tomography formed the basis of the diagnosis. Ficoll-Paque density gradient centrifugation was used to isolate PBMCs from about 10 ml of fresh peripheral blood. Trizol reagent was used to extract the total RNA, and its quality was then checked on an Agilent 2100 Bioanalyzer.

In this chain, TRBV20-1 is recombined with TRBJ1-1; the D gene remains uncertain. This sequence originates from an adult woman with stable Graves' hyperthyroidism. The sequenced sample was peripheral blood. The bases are TGCAGTGCTTCCGAGACCATGAACACTGAAGCTTTCTTT. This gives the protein CSASETMNTEAFF.